Detailed here is one T cell receptor (beta chain). Its antigen is currently unknown. The data were obtained in a study of response to subunit inactivated influenza vaccine. Whole-study findings and limits: Authors proposed each seasonal influenza vaccination draws in few new T cells.

TCRdb redid the calling of the RT-PCR reads with MiXCR, one entry per CDR3 protein. There are approximately 290,000 distinct CDR3 sequences in the sample; around 20% occur only once, and about 9.4% lies in the top ten. There are 17 residues in the CDR3. This sample comprised PBMCs from blood, obtained roughly 20 months after vaccination. The rearrangement uses TRBV21-1 and TRBJ2-5; the D call TRBD1 from the table was never checked on the DNA. TRBV21-1 is an annotated pseudogene. This sequence originates from a man in his fifties or sixties who received an inactivated influenza vaccine. CDR3 nucleotides: TGTGCCAGCAGCAAAGAAGGGGGAAGGGGGAGGAAGGAGACCCAGTACTTC. Its protein product is CASSKEGGRGRKETQYF.